Listed here are 18 T cell receptor beta chains from one sample, sequenced in a study of T cell clonality in common variable immunodeficiency (dated by TCRdb to 2013 to 2016). Libraries were prepared through the immunoSEQ multiplex PCR assay. In TCRdb, the immuneACCESS table is reduced to in-frame sequences with V and J assigned. These tables do not hold every clone; where another copy was compared, an unresolved V gene accounts for under half, and the others remain unexplained. The table gives around 40,000 clones for this sample, with none occurring only once. The ten largest clonotypes hold roughly 2.9% of the sample. Sequencing used peripheral blood mononuclear cells. The origin of the receptors is a person aged 18 to 69 in good health.

This clone showed up many times. The CDR3 end lies 3 residues beyond the end of the read and is filled in from the germline J gene. The chain carries TRBV5-4 and TRBJ2-3; 7 positions match TRBD2. CDR3 length: 14 amino acids. V gave up 4 bases and J gave up 1 base; unmatched junction bases: 3. Germline CDR1 reads SGHNT; CDR2 reads YYREEE (reference sequence). The CDR3 spells CASSGTSGTDTQYF. Incomplete CDR3 DNA: TGTGCCAGCAGCGGTACTAGCGGCACAGATACG. The full variable domain, rest sourced from reference TRBV5-4 and TRBJ2-3, is ETGVTQSPTHLIKTRGQQVTLRCSSQSGHNTVSWYQQALGQGPQFIFQYYREEENGRGNFPPRFSGLQFPNYSSELNVNALELDDSALYLCASSGTSGTDTQYFGPGTRLTVL.

Ten or more counts support this clone. The CDR3 goes on 3 residues after the read ends, and that part is filled in from the germline J gene. J is TRBJ1-1 and V is TRBV7-9; 7 bases match TRBD1. The germline V gene has CDR1 SEHNR and CDR2 FQNEAQ (reference sequence). The junction had 5 bases not matched to a gene; V was cut back by 2 bases and J by 5 bases. This CDR3 is 14 amino acids long. The CDR3: CASSLRQGRTEAFF. The part of the CDR3 DNA that was read is TGTGCCAGCAGCTTAAGACAGGGACGAACTGAA.

In its sample, this clone was seen many times. Sequencing ends 3 residues short of the CDR3 end; the germline J gene provides the rest. The rearrangement links TRBV5-1 to TRBJ2-2, with 9 bases fitting TRBD1. The trim removed 0 bases at V and 5 bases at J, leaving 2 bases unmatched. The CDR3 contains 15 residues. Per the germline V gene, CDR1 is SGHRS and CDR2 is YFSETQ. The CDR3 sequence is CASSLGDRETGELFF. CDR3 bases read: TGCGCCAGCAGCTTGGGGGACAGGGAAACCGGGGAG.

In its sample, this clone was seen many times. The CDR3 end lies 3 residues beyond the end of the read and is filled in from the germline J gene. The rearrangement uses TRBV4-1 and TRBJ2-2; TRBD2 aligns across 12 bases. The CDR3 length is 18 residues. CDR1 is MGHRA, CDR2 YSYEKL, per germline. J lost 5 bases, V lost 0 bases, and 7 bases had no gene match. CDR3 sequence: CASSQDLTSGRWTGELFF. The CDR3 DNA, read in part, is TGCGCCAGCAGCCAAGATCTGACTAGCGGGAGATGGACCGGGGAG.

The sample holds many counts of this clone. The read comes to an end 3 residues before the CDR3 does, leaving the germline J gene to fill in the end. The chain carries TRBV20-1 and TRBJ1-1, with D tentatively TRBD1 (6 bases). The germline gives CDR1 DFQATT, CDR2 SNEGSKA (reference sequence). CDR3 length equals 13 residues. With 5 bases removed from V and 0 bases from J, the gap between germline ends came to 10 bases. The CDR3 loop is CSAHGQLNTEAFF. The covered CDR3 bases are TGCAGTGCTCACGGACAGTTGAACACTGAA.

This clone was observed at least ten times. The read ends 3 residues shy of where the CDR3 ends; the end is completed using the germline J gene. V usage is TRBV19 and J usage is TRBJ2-2, with D tentatively TRBD2 (5 bases). Germline assignment: CDR1 LNHDA and CDR2 SQIVND (reference sequence). Trimming took off 2 bases at V and 2 bases at J, with 6 bases between the two ends. CDR3 length equals 14 residues. The CDR3 here is CASSIRGNTGELFF. The DNA read from the CDR3 is TGTGCCAGTAGTATACGGGGTAACACCGGGGAG.

This clone was picked up many times. Read data end 3 residues before the CDR3 end; the end is taken from the germline J gene. The chain has TRBV30 and TRBJ1-1, with 8 bases that match TRBD1. Germline lookup yields CDR1 GTSNPN and CDR2 SVGIG (reference sequence). CDR3 length: 14 amino acids. V shed 0 bases and J 4 bases; nucleotides not matched to a gene: 4. Partial CDR3 DNA: TGTGCCTGGAGTGTCGGGACAGGCAGCACTGAA. This codes for CAWSVGTGSTE. The whole CDR3 is CAWSVGTGSTEAFF.

There are many counts of this clone. The missing CDR3 end, 3 residues past where the read stops, is filled in from the germline J gene. This sequence joins TRBV19 and TRBJ2-1; D is possibly TRBD2 (6 bases). The germline V gene encodes CDR1 LNHDA and CDR2 SQIVND (reference sequence). The CDR3 length is 15 residues. V dropped 7 bases and J dropped 2 bases, with 15 bases sitting between them. CDR3 protein: CASTFSGVPYNEQFF. The sequenced part of the CDR3 DNA is TGTGCCAGTACCTTTAGCGGTGTGCCCTACAATGAG.

This clone has a count of ten or more. Sequencing ends 3 residues short of the CDR3 end; the germline J gene provides the rest. This chain uses TRBV7-2 with TRBJ1-2; tentative D call: TRBD1 (5 bases). The CDR3 length is 15 residues. Germline values: CDR1 SGHTA, CDR2 FQGNSA. The covered CDR3 bases are TGTGCCAGCAGCACCCCAGCTTGGCAGGGTGGGGGC. Protein sequence: CASSTPAWQGGG. The whole CDR3 sequence is CASSTPAWQGGGYTF.

In regard to this clone: With the read ending 3 residues before the CDR3 end, the germline J gene is used to fill in that end. This rearrangement joins TRBV11-1 to TRBJ2-3, with D uncertain. The length of the CDR3 is 12 residues. Germline V lookup: CDR1 SGHAT, CDR2 FQDESV (reference sequence). V was cut by 2 bases and J by 3 bases, with 3 bases left in between. This CDR3 reads CASSLRTDTQYF. The DNA read from the CDR3 is TGTGCCAGCAGCTTACGGACAGATACG.

In this sample, this clone turned up many times. The read finishes 3 residues shy of the CDR3 end, and the germline J gene is used to complete it. The chain couples TRBV20-1 to TRBJ1-2; weak D call: TRBD1 (6 bases). This CDR3 is 14 amino acids long. CDR1 and CDR2 (germline): DFQATT, SNEGSKA (reference sequence). The CDR3: CSARHRNRQGGYTF. The part of the CDR3 DNA that was read is TGCAGTGCTAGACACCGGAACCGTCAGGGGGGC.

This clone occurred many times. Sequencing ends 3 residues short of the CDR3 end; the germline J gene provides the rest. This chain links TRBV20-1 with TRBJ1-1; D gene uncertain. The CDR3 loop spans 13 amino acids. V gave up 6 bases and J gave up 5 bases, with 16 bases separating them. Germline lookup yields CDR1 DFQATT and CDR2 SNEGSKA (reference sequence). CDR3 sequence: CSARTPGGTEAFF. Incomplete CDR3 DNA: TGCAGTGCCCGGACTCCGGGAGGGACTGAA.

In this sample, this clone turned up many times. Coverage ceases 3 residues before the CDR3 finishes, and the germline J gene fills in the end. The chain carries TRBV6-1 and TRBJ2-7, with a tentative D call TRBD2 (5 bases). Germline CDR1 reads MNHNS; CDR2 reads SASEGT. This CDR3 is 16 amino acids long. The ends were cut back, 1 base at V and 0 bases at J, with 13 bases in the middle. The CDR3 sequence is CASSEEPSLSSYEQYF. CDR3 DNA (partial): TGTGCCAGCAGTGAAGAGCCTAGCCTCAGCTCCTACGAG.

This clone was detected a few times. Read coverage stops 3 residues before the CDR3 terminus; the germline J gene supplies the remainder. The J gene is TRBJ1-2, the V gene TRBV6-1; D perhaps matches TRBD1 (6 bases). CDR1 is MNHNS and CDR2 is SASEGT in the germline V gene. This CDR3 has 15 residues. The covered CDR3 bases are TGTGCCAGCAGTGAAACTAGCGGGGGGCCAGATACC. Translated, it gives CASSETSGGPDT. The CDR3 in full is CASSETSGGPDTYTF.

The table lists this clone with many counts. The observed sequence ends 3 residues before the CDR3 terminus, with the missing tail filled in from the germline J gene. The chain recombines TRBV20-1 with TRBJ2-3, with TRBD2 matching over 7 bases. The V segment lost 0 bases and the J segment 7 bases; nucleotides outside the gene matches: 7. Looked up from germline, CDR1 is DFQATT and CDR2 is SNEGSKA (reference sequence). The CDR3 spans 14 residues. The covered CDR3 bases are TGCAGTGCTAGAGAGGCTCTAGCGGACTATACG. Protein product: CSAREALADYT. The whole CDR3 region reads CSAREALADYTQYF.

This clone has ten or more counts. The CDR3 end lies 3 residues beyond the end of the read and is filled in from the germline J gene. The chain carries TRBV3-1 (or the pseudogene TRBV3-2) and TRBJ2-5; TRBD2 matches at 9 bases. The CDR3 totals 14 residues. V lost 4 bases to trimming and J lost 5 bases; unmatched junction nucleotides: 5. Germline CDR1 is LGHDT and CDR2 is YNNKEL (reference sequence). CDR3 region: CASSPWTSEETQYF. CDR3 DNA (partial): TGTGCCAGCAGCCCATGGACTAGCGAGGAGACC.

This clone has ten or more counts. The missing CDR3 end, 3 residues past where the read stops, is filled in from the germline J gene. The chain carries TRBV2 and TRBJ2-2; 7 positions agree with TRBD1. The CDR3 is 15 amino acids. Germline-derived CDR1 and CDR2 are SNHLY and FYNNEI. Trimming took 6 bases from V and 9 from J; bases not matched to a gene: 13. The CDR3 here is CASSPSGTVVRELFF. CDR3 bases read: TGTGCCAGCAGCCCATCCGGGACAGTTGTCCGGGAG.

This clone was counted at least ten times. The read finishes 3 residues shy of the CDR3 end, and the germline J gene is used to complete it. The gene calls are TRBV2 and TRBJ1-6, with 7 bases that match TRBD1. The CDR3 spans 13 residues. Germline loops: CDR1 SNHLY, CDR2 FYNNEI. V lost 6 bases to trimming and J lost 7 bases; unmatched junction nucleotides: 3. The CDR3 sequence: CASRRQGNSPLHF. The CDR3 bases that were read are TGTGCCAGCAGGAGACAGGGCAATTCACCC.